This T cell receptor (beta chain) was captured in a study of OX40 agonist ivuxolimab in advanced cancers. Study-wide context: Ivuxolimab was a fully human IgG2 agonistic monoclonal antibody targeting the costimulatory receptor OX40 (CD134). Patients were allowed to have had prior anti-PD-1, anti-PD-L1 or anti-CTLA-4 therapy, and approximately 43% of the dose-escalation patients had previously received checkpoint inhibitors. The paper reports the monotherapy dose-escalation portion (N of about 50 patients) of the phase I ivuxolimab trial. Of the approximately 50 dose-escalation patients, hepatocellular carcinoma was present in 19, melanoma in roughly 15, renal cell carcinoma in 9 and head and neck cancer in 9. In the dose-escalation cohort, approximately 82% of patients were male, and the mean age was around 60 years, with a range of about 23 to 80. The point of sequencing TCRbeta in the periphery was to test whether ivuxolimab changed TCR sequence diversity and drove clonal T-cell expansion. Partial responses occurred in three dose-escalation patients, of whom one had hepatocellular carcinoma and two had cutaneous melanoma. Intravenous ivuxolimab was administered to patients every 2 weeks at six dose levels: 0.01, 0.1, 0.3, 1.5, 3 and 10 mg/kg. Paper-wide results and their limitations: In the 0.1-3.0 mg/kg groups, partial responders were among the patients with the lowest normalized peripheral clonal expansion, particularly in CD8+ T cells. On average, CD8+ T cells showed more expanded clones than CD4+ T cells after ivuxolimab. At doses of 0.1 to 3.0 mg/kg, clonal expansion of both CD4+ and CD8+ T cells in blood was seen between baseline and week 6. The antigen specificity of the peripheral T cells that underwent clonal expansion was not determined. Low levels of normalized T-cell clonal expansion were also shown by some nonresponding patients.

As concerns this clone: The specificity of this receptor is unknown. The input lacks base qualities; no much larger clone sits a single base away.

The germline V gene sets CDR1 to SGHTA and CDR2 to FQGNSA. V ends up 5 bases short and J 1 base short, with an unmatched junction base count of 13. From its cysteine to its phenylalanine, the CDR3 spans 17 amino acids. Kept here is only the CDR3 DNA, which spans 51 bases and is read in frame from base 1. For sequencing of the TCRbeta CDR3 region, genomic DNA was extracted from the sorted cells. The immunoSEQ Assay was used to sequence the TCRbeta CDR3 regions. Sourced from immuneACCESS, this table was stored by TCRdb with only in-frame sequences that have V and J called. A share of the clones is absent; for the studies checked, an unresolved V gene accounts for under half, and the remainder has no known explanation. This sample holds 30,000 or so clones; 85% to 95% were observed only once. The ten largest clones take up around a quarter of the sample. The trial excluded patients who had a history of autoimmune disease or were on systemic immunosuppression. Peripheral blood for TCR sequencing was collected from all dose cohorts at baseline, on cycle 4 day 1, and on cycle 7 day 1. The samples were drawn from a first-in-human, open-label, multicenter phase I dose-escalation trial of ivuxolimab. Adults with locally advanced or metastatic melanoma, renal cell, hepatocellular, or head and neck squamous cell carcinoma were enrolled in the trial. Before TCR sequencing, CD4+ and CD8+ T cells were separately sorted from peripheral blood.

This clonotype originated in an adult with an advanced solid tumor such as melanoma, head and neck, liver or kidney cancer. The sample was CD4+ or CD8+ T cells sorted from blood, taken in a trial of the OX40 agonist ivuxolimab. This sequence uses TRBV7-2 and TRBJ1-1; 7 nucleotides in the junction match TRBD1. Read as DNA, the sequence is TGTGCCAGCAGCCATCCTTTTTGGACAGGTTCGAACACTGAAGCTTTCTTT. Its product reads: CASSHPFWTGSNTEAFF.